This paragraph reports one T cell receptor (beta chain). The CDR3 runs 12 residues. V lost 2 bases to trimming and J lost 4 bases, with 4 bases between them. Germline V gene data show CDR1 as KGHDR and CDR2 as SFDVKD. In the original workflow: Reference gene primer amplification gave nucleated cell count estimates. Generated by immunoSEQ multiplex PCR, the TCRdb table keeps only in-frame clones and is missing some. V and J calls and clone size are given by that table; D and trimming were obtained from the DNA. The table lists about half a million clones, roughly nine tenths of them singletons, with roughly 8.5% in the top ten. The entry originates in a study of blood T cell repertoires in COVID-19. Participants spanned ages roughly 18 to 95 years and resided in 20 to 25 US areas. Cohort allocation depended upon clinical history that participants reported. Symptom resolution, clearance, or two negative PCRs marked the recovered donors of Cohort 3.

Sequencing used PBMCs or T cells enriched from blood (not recorded which). This TCR was recovered from an older woman who had recovered from COVID-19. This chain uses TRBV24-1 with TRBJ1-2; D not resolved. Here the CDR3 DNA reads TGTGCCACCAGTGATTCCCGCTATGGCTACACCTTC. Amino acids: CATSDSRYGYTF.